This T cell receptor (beta chain) stems from a study of shared clonotypes between healthy human individuals (dated by TCRdb to 2020 to 2022). Notes on the research overall: The cohort included a few men and two women between 18 and 49 years of age. Per donor, three plates each were used for CD4 naive and CD4 memory, two for CD8 naive, and one for CD8 memory. To estimate repertoire size and how much clonotypes are shared between individuals, the study performed deep sequencing of blood TCR repertoires from a few healthy adults. Different laboratories and diverse techniques were used to prepare libraries and sequence TCR repertoires, to increase sequencing depth and limit assay-specific biases. Between about 0.8 and 8.9 billion PBMCs per donor were obtained by leukapheresis.

Using the deep immunoSEQ assay, TCR CDR3 regions were amplified from genomic DNA by multiplex PCR. For each cell subset, the extracted genomic DNA was distributed evenly across all wells of several immunoSEQ 96-well plates, and each plate served as one replicate. For sorted subsets, about 200 ng genomic DNA, equal to about 30,000 T cell genomes, was loaded into each replicate PCR. Purified libraries were quantified with a Qubit 3.0 fluorometer, sized on a Bioanalyzer 2100, and re-quantified with the KAPA Library Quantification kit. A separate single-read 150-cycle Illumina NextSeq 550 flow cell was used to sequence each immunoSEQ 96-well plate. Processing in the source paper ran as follows. The immunoSEQ output contained only junctional sequences without quality scores, so filtering could not match that applied to full-length reads. Sequences were annotated with PyIR, a Python wrapper for IgBLAST v1.9, using IMGT germline references to assign V/J genes and CDR3. Any read was removed if the V/J assignment was weak (E-value above 1e-6), the CDR3 was missing, or the read contained stop codons, out-of-frame junctions, or ambiguous translated residues. V3J clonotypes were defined as sequences sharing the same inferred V gene, J gene, and CDR3 amino acid sequence. Percentage overlap between repertoires was calculated by dividing the number of shared unique clonotypes by the size of the smaller repertoire. Repertoire richness was assessed with RTK rarefaction, the Chao1 estimator, and Recon v2.1 estimates of unobserved clonotypes. Generation probabilities were computed with OLGA for all TCRbeta clonotypes obtained by the gDNA method from several donors. This immuneACCESS table, as held by TCRdb, lists in-frame sequences with V and J called but not all clones. Of the missing ones, under half trace to an unresolved V gene in checked studies; the others have no known cause. V and J calls and clone size come straight from that table; D and trimming were deduced from the DNA. Counted in this sample were about 2.3 million clones; more than 85% of them appeared once. The biggest ten clones account for 0.39% of the sample.

Turning to this clone: Its antigen remains unidentified. Within one base of it there is no much larger clone, and no base qualities were kept.

V is cut by 0 bases and J by 5 bases, and the space between the germline ends is 13 bases. In the germline V gene (reference sequence), CDR1 corresponds to LNHNV and CDR2 to YYDKDF. There are 15 amino acids in the CDR3, from cysteine to phenylalanine inclusive. Kept here is only the CDR3 DNA, which spans 45 bases and is read in frame from base 1. The donors were healthy, HIV-negative adults with no recently reported acute infections or vaccinations. Every donor was a Caucasian adult living in Nashville, Tennessee, USA. CD4+ T cells were enriched by magnetic negative selection, after which naive cells were positively selected on CD45RA and the negative fraction was taken as the memory subset. After blood collection by leukapheresis, PBMCs were isolated using Ficoll-Histopaque density gradient centrifugation and then cryopreserved in the vapor phase of liquid nitrogen. Purity and quantity of every magnetically sorted T cell population were checked by analytical flow cytometry. Genomic DNA was isolated from every sorted fraction and measured by UV absorbance on a Nanodrop 2000c.

Study-wide conclusions, independent of this receptor: Pairwise subsampling led to the expectation that sequencing depth would affect the degree of clonotype sharing among donors. The small number of donors limited the genetic and exposure-history diversity represented. Across a few donors, roughly 5.1% of naive CD4, around 3.3% of naive CD8, 2.3% of memory CD4, and 0.4% of memory CD8 clonotypes were shared. Naive subsets generally had larger estimated clonotype richness than memory subsets. Higher generation probabilities were observed for clonotypes shared by all four sorted-subset donors than for non-shared clonotypes. Sampling was restricted to blood, and TCR repertoires in tissue are likely to differ from TCR repertoires in blood. Rarefaction of sorted-subset datasets indicated incomplete sequencing despite the large sequencing depth.

The TCR originated in a man aged 18 to 30 in good health. Some clones in this sample may be carry-over from other donors' samples. Sequencing was carried out using naive CD4+ T cells from PBMCs. The cell subset or site label corresponds to: CD45RA+ positively selected. Recombination joined TRBV15 with TRBJ2-5; the D gene assignment is perhaps TRBD1 or TRBD2, with each matching 5 bases. The nucleotide sequence is TGTGCCACCAGCAGAGAAGTTGGGGGTTTGGAGACCCAGTACTTC. Translated, it gives CATSREVGGLETQYF.